These T cell receptor beta chains were read from a single sample in a study of T cells after yellow fever vaccination. Each CDR3 protein is one row after TCRdb ran MiXCR on the 5' RACE reads. The profile covers about 550,000 distinct CDR3 sequences, with 19% appearing a single time and approximately 15% taken by the ten largest. Sequences were derived from PBMCs, sampled 15 days after the yellow fever booster vaccination. These receptors all come from a man aged 25 to 45 who received the YFV17D yellow fever vaccine. Both conserved end residues are part of each CDR3. Each record gives: V gene, D gene, J gene, clone size, CDR3 DNA, CDR3 protein. The D gene is left open where the match is weak. Clone size is given for some rows only: seen once, a few or many times, or a class if the clone is expanded.

V gene: TRBV11-2; D gene: TRBD2; J gene: TRBJ2-5; clone size: .; CDR3 DNA: TGTGCCAGCAGCTCTGGGTTAGCGGGAGGTCTGGCGGTTGAGACCCAGTACTTC; CDR3 protein: CASSSGLAGGLAVETQYF
V gene: TRBV7-2; D gene: .; J gene: TRBJ2-5; clone size: .; CDR3 DNA: TGTGCCAGCGCGAGGGCACAGGGCCAATTTCAAGAGACCCAGTACTTC; CDR3 protein: CASARAQGQFQETQYF
V gene: TRBV20-1; D gene: .; J gene: TRBJ2-1; clone size: many; CDR3 DNA: TGCAGTGCTAGGAGTACGGGACACAACAATGAGCAGTTCTTC; CDR3 protein: CSARSTGHNNEQFF
V gene: TRBV7-2; D gene: TRBD2; J gene: TRBJ2-3; clone size: few; CDR3 DNA: TGTGCCAGCGGCGCTAGCGGGTCGCACACAGATACGCAGTATTTT; CDR3 protein: CASGASGSHTDTQYF
V gene: TRBV29-1; D gene: .; J gene: TRBJ1-2; clone size: few; CDR3 DNA: TGCAGCGTTTCTTTGCAGAACTATGGCTACACCTTC; CDR3 protein: CSVSLQNYGYTF
V gene: TRBV20-1; D gene: .; J gene: TRBJ2-7; clone size: few; CDR3 DNA: TGCAGTGCTAGTCAGAGCGGATTTTCCTACGAGCAGTACTTC; CDR3 protein: CSASQSGFSYEQYF
V gene: TRBV20-1; D gene: .; J gene: TRBJ1-2; clone size: few; CDR3 DNA: TGCACCTCCTCCTCCGGGTCCCTTAACTATGGCTACACCTTC; CDR3 protein: CTSSSGSLNYGYTF
V gene: TRBV7-9; D gene: .; J gene: TRBJ2-1; clone size: few; CDR3 DNA: TGTGCCAGCAGCTTCGAACGGGGCAGGGTTGCCTACAATGAGCAGTTCTTC; CDR3 protein: CASSFERGRVAYNEQFF
V gene: TRBV20-1; D gene: .; J gene: TRBJ1-6; clone size: many; CDR3 DNA: TGCAGTGCCCCAAGGGGGGGGGGTTCGGCTTATAATTCACCCCTCCACTTT; CDR3 protein: CSAPRGGGSAYNSPLHF
V gene: TRBV5-1; D gene: .; J gene: TRBJ2-7; clone size: .; CDR3 DNA: TGCGCCAGCAGCCCACCTTACAGGGATACATACGAGCAGTACTTC; CDR3 protein: CASSPPYRDTYEQYF
V gene: TRBV7-2; D gene: .; J gene: TRBJ2-3; clone size: .; CDR3 DNA: TGTGCCAGCAGCTTAGACCCAGGGGATACGCAGTATTTT; CDR3 protein: CASSLDPGDTQYF
V gene: TRBV5-6; D gene: .; J gene: TRBJ2-1; clone size: .; CDR3 DNA: TGTGCCAGCAGCTTGGTTGCTCTCGGCTCCTACAATGAGCAGTTCTTC; CDR3 protein: CASSLVALGSYNEQFF
V gene: TRBV4-3; D gene: .; J gene: TRBJ1-5; clone size: many; CDR3 DNA: TGCGCCAGCAGCAGCGACGTAACCAACAATCAGCCCCAGCATTTT; CDR3 protein: CASSSDVTNNQPQHF
V gene: TRBV14; D gene: .; J gene: TRBJ2-1; clone size: .; CDR3 DNA: TGTGCCAGCAGCCAACGTAGGTCTTCCCCTGAGAGTGAGCAGTTCTTC; CDR3 protein: CASSQRRSSPESEQFF
V gene: TRBV7-7; D gene: TRBD2; J gene: TRBJ2-1; clone size: .; CDR3 DNA: TGTGCTAGCAGCTTACCTGGGACTAGCGGGAGGGTATCCTACAATGAGCAGTTCTTC; CDR3 protein: CASSLPGTSGRVSYNEQFF
V gene: TRBV7-6; D gene: TRBD2; J gene: TRBJ2-2; clone size: .; CDR3 DNA: TGTGCCAGCAGCCTTAAGGGAGGCGGGAGATTAAACACCGGGGAGCTGTTTTTT; CDR3 protein: CASSLKGGGRLNTGELFF
V gene: TRBV15; D gene: .; J gene: TRBJ1-6; clone size: few; CDR3 DNA: TGTGCCACCAGCGTTGAATTAAATTCACCCCTCCACTTT; CDR3 protein: CATSVELNSPLHF
V gene: TRBV6-5; D gene: .; J gene: TRBJ2-2; clone size: .; CDR3 DNA: TGTGCCAGCAGTTACGGAGTTGCGGTCGGGGAGCTGTTTTTT; CDR3 protein: CASSYGVAVGELFF
V gene: TRBV5-4; D gene: .; J gene: TRBJ2-7; clone size: .; CDR3 DNA: TGTGCCAGCAGCTACATTGGGGCCGACGAGCAGTACTTC; CDR3 protein: CASSYIGADEQYF
V gene: TRBV6-2/TRBV6-3; D gene: .; J gene: TRBJ2-1; clone size: .; CDR3 DNA: TGTGCCAGCAGTTACCCGTCGCCGGGACGTGAGCAGTTCTTC; CDR3 protein: CASSYPSPGREQFF
V gene: TRBV20-1; D gene: .; J gene: TRBJ1-2; clone size: .; CDR3 DNA: TGCAGTGCCCGACCGGAGAATAACTATGGCTACACCTTC; CDR3 protein: CSARPENNYGYTF
V gene: TRBV30; D gene: .; J gene: TRBJ2-1; clone size: few; CDR3 DNA: TGTGCCTGGAAGGGCATCAGGGAGGAGCAGTTCTTC; CDR3 protein: CAWKGIREEQFF
V gene: TRBV7-6; D gene: .; J gene: TRBJ2-1; clone size: .; CDR3 DNA: TGTGCCAGCACCACGGGCGGAGGCTACAATGAGCAGTTCTTC; CDR3 protein: CASTTGGGYNEQFF
V gene: TRBV5-1; D gene: TRBD2; J gene: TRBJ2-1; clone size: few; CDR3 DNA: TGCGCCAGCAGACTAGCGGGAGGAATGGATAATGAGCAGTTCTTC; CDR3 protein: CASRLAGGMDNEQFF
V gene: TRBV7-9; D gene: TRBD2; J gene: TRBJ2-2; clone size: .; CDR3 DNA: TGTGCCAGCAGCCCGTTAGCGGGAGCGTCCGGGGAGCTGTTTTTT; CDR3 protein: CASSPLAGASGELFF
V gene: TRBV12-3/TRBV12-4; D gene: .; J gene: TRBJ2-7; clone size: many; CDR3 DNA: TGTGCCAGCAGCCCGCGCCGGAGTTACGAGCAGTACTTC; CDR3 protein: CASSPRRSYEQYF
V gene: TRBV20-1; D gene: .; J gene: TRBJ2-2; clone size: few; CDR3 DNA: TGCAGTGTGCAAAGGACCGGGGAGCTGTTTTTT; CDR3 protein: CSVQRTGELFF
V gene: TRBV29-1; D gene: .; J gene: TRBJ2-5; clone size: .; CDR3 DNA: TGCAGCGGGACCCGGGGGGCGGGAGCCAGTTGGGGAGAGACCCAGTACTTC; CDR3 protein: CSGTRGAGASWGETQYF
V gene: TRBV28; D gene: .; J gene: TRBJ2-7; clone size: .; CDR3 DNA: TGTGCCAGCAGTTTCACCCCGGGACAAGCCTACGAGCAGTACTTC; CDR3 protein: CASSFTPGQAYEQYF
V gene: TRBV14; D gene: .; J gene: TRBJ2-3; clone size: .; CDR3 DNA: TGTGCCAGCAGCCCGTTCCCCAGACTGTCAAACACAGATACGCAGTATTTT; CDR3 protein: CASSPFPRLSNTDTQYF
V gene: TRBV20-1; D gene: TRBD2; J gene: TRBJ2-7; clone size: many; CDR3 DNA: TGCAGTGCTAGAGTGGCTAGCGGAGGCTCCTACGAGCAGTACTTC; CDR3 protein: CSARVASGGSYEQYF
V gene: TRBV7-2; D gene: TRBD1; J gene: TRBJ2-3; clone size: .; CDR3 DNA: TGTGCCAGCAGCCCGAGGACAGGGGGCTTTTTCCTTGAAGGGTATTTT; CDR3 protein: CASSPRTGGFFLEGYF
V gene: TRBV14; D gene: TRBD2; J gene: TRBJ2-2; clone size: few; CDR3 DNA: TGTGCCAGCAGCCATCCGGGACTAGCGGGCTCCGGGGAGCTGTTTTTT; CDR3 protein: CASSHPGLAGSGELFF
V gene: TRBV10-1; D gene: .; J gene: TRBJ2-2; clone size: .; CDR3 DNA: TGCGCCAGCAGTACTAGTCCCACCGGGGAGCTGTTTTTT; CDR3 protein: CASSTSPTGELFF
V gene: TRBV3-1; D gene: TRBD1; J gene: TRBJ1-5; clone size: few; CDR3 DNA: TGTGCCAGCAGCCAGGGACAGTCAATATGGCCCCAGCATTTT; CDR3 protein: CASSQGQSIWPQHF
V gene: TRBV5-5; D gene: TRBD2; J gene: TRBJ2-4; clone size: .; CDR3 DNA: TGTGCCAGCAGCTTGGCGGAGCGGGAGTTGGTCATTCAGTACTTC; CDR3 protein: CASSLAERELVIQYF
V gene: TRBV20-1; D gene: .; J gene: TRBJ2-4; clone size: .; CDR3 DNA: TGCAGTGCTAGGTCCGGGGTCGGAGACATTCAGTACTTC; CDR3 protein: CSARSGVGDIQYF
V gene: TRBV12-3/TRBV12-4; D gene: TRBD2; J gene: TRBJ2-7; clone size: .; CDR3 DNA: TGTGCCAGCAGGCAGGGACTAGCGGAAAACGAGCAGTACTTC; CDR3 protein: CASRQGLAENEQYF
V gene: TRBV4-1; D gene: .; J gene: TRBJ2-1; clone size: few; CDR3 DNA: TGCGCCAGCAGCCAAGGGCCAGGGGTAGACAATGAGCAGTTCTTC; CDR3 protein: CASSQGPGVDNEQFF
V gene: TRBV20-1; D gene: .; J gene: TRBJ1-4; clone size: few; CDR3 DNA: TGCAGTGCTTGGAGGTTCGATGAAAAACTGTTTTTT; CDR3 protein: CSAWRFDEKLFF
V gene: TRBV20-1; D gene: .; J gene: TRBJ2-7; clone size: .; CDR3 DNA: TGCAGTGCTCGAGGGAGGGGGGTGTACGAGCAGTACTTC; CDR3 protein: CSARGRGVYEQYF
V gene: TRBV5-1; D gene: .; J gene: TRBJ1-5; clone size: .; CDR3 DNA: TGCGCCAGCAGTGGAGGGACTCCGGGCCAGCCCCAGCATTTT; CDR3 protein: CASSGGTPGQPQHF
V gene: TRBV7-6; D gene: .; J gene: TRBJ2-7; clone size: many; CDR3 DNA: TGTGCCAGCAGCTTAGAAAGGGTGCCAGGCTACGAGCAGTACTTC; CDR3 protein: CASSLERVPGYEQYF
V gene: TRBV12-3/TRBV12-4; D gene: TRBD2; J gene: TRBJ2-1; clone size: .; CDR3 DNA: TGTGCCAGCAGTTTCGGGAGGGGTGGTTATGAGCAGTTCTTC; CDR3 protein: CASSFGRGGYEQFF
V gene: TRBV20-1; D gene: .; J gene: TRBJ2-7; clone size: .; CDR3 DNA: TGCAGTGCTAGACCGGGAGAGTTCTACGAGCAGTACTTC; CDR3 protein: CSARPGEFYEQYF
V gene: TRBV9; D gene: TRBD2; J gene: TRBJ2-1; clone size: .; CDR3 DNA: TGTGCCAGCAGCGTTAGCGGGGTGTCCCGCGGGGATGAGCAGTTCTTC; CDR3 protein: CASSVSGVSRGDEQFF
V gene: TRBV12-3/TRBV12-4; D gene: .; J gene: TRBJ2-2; clone size: .; CDR3 DNA: TGTGCCAGCAATCACCGGACAGTGAACACCGGGGAGCTGTTTTTT; CDR3 protein: CASNHRTVNTGELFF
V gene: TRBV24-1; D gene: TRBD2; J gene: TRBJ2-3; clone size: .; CDR3 DNA: TGTGCCACCAGTAGCTGGACTAGCGGGAGGCCGGGGGTTAGCACAGATACGCAGTATTTT; CDR3 protein: CATSSWTSGRPGVSTDTQYF
V gene: TRBV5-6; D gene: .; J gene: TRBJ2-5; clone size: .; CDR3 DNA: TGTGCCAGCTGCTGGCGGCTTGAGGGGGAGACCCAGTACTTC; CDR3 protein: CASCWRLEGETQYF
V gene: TRBV27; D gene: .; J gene: TRBJ2-7; clone size: .; CDR3 DNA: TGTGCCAGCAGTTTCCAACTAAGCTCCTACGAGCAGTACTTC; CDR3 protein: CASSFQLSSYEQYF
V gene: TRBV6-2/TRBV6-3; D gene: TRBD2; J gene: TRBJ2-1; clone size: few; CDR3 DNA: TGTGCCAGCGGCGGGCGGGAGGGCTACAATGAGCAGTTCTTC; CDR3 protein: CASGGREGYNEQFF